Sequencing of this T cell receptor beta chain was carried out in a study of post-analysis software for immune sequencing data. Findings and caveats of the study: Relative to controls, patients had five TRBV segments at higher frequency, with TRBV5-6, TRBV5-1 and TRBV20-1 among these.

Researchers reported that TCR beta cDNA libraries carried unique molecular identifiers. From approximately 0.95 to 9.8 million T cells, 400,000 to 550,000 cDNA molecules were obtained. TCRdb fed the PCR reads into MiXCR, producing one record per CDR3 protein. This table holds around 190,000 distinct CDR3 sequences, approximately 30% found once. This clonotype was detected ten times or more. The antigen is not known. Trimming cost V 1 base and J 4 bases; bases outside gene matches: 7. The CDR3 extends over 15 amino acids. Germline CDR1 reads KGHSY; CDR2 reads FQNENV. This TCR derives from a girl aged 2-17 years with multiple sclerosis. V is TRBV16 and J is TRBJ2-7, with TRBD1 matching 7 bases. The sample consisted of blood. The CDR3 loop is CASSQYRDRAYEQYF. In DNA form, the CDR3 reads TGTGCCAGCAGCCAATACCGTGACAGGGCTTACGAGCAGTACTTC.